The rows below give T cell receptor beta chains drawn from one sample of a study of siplizumab effects on memory and regulatory T cells. Profiling relied on immunoSEQ multiplex PCR, and the TCRdb table lists in-frame clones only, not all of them. The sample consists of under 100,000 clones, about 95% of them appearing once. The sample comprised non-Treg CD4+ T cells sorted from blood. These receptors all come from a human donor in good health. Both conserved end residues are part of each CDR3. A D gene is named only where the DNA matches it firmly. Size is stated for part of the rows, as once, few or many counts, or as a class when the clone is expanded.

NA	TRBV7-9	TRBJ1-1	NA	CASHGVGGINTEAFF	TGTGCCAGCCACGGGGTTGGGGGGATAAACACTGAAGCTTTCTTT
NA	TRBV27	TRBJ2-1	TRBD1	CASSLLDRLYNEQFF	TGTGCCAGCAGTTTACTGGACAGGCTGTACAATGAGCAGTTCTTC
NA	TRBV28	TRBJ1-4	NA	CASSPSKAGSEKLFF	TGTGCCAGCAGTCCGTCCAAAGCGGGGTCTGAAAAACTGTTTTTT
NA	TRBV28	TRBJ2-1	TRBD1	CASSGTVYNEQFF	TGTGCCAGCTCTGGGACAGTTTACAATGAGCAGTTCTTC
NA	TRBV6-1	TRBJ2-3	NA	CASNKGSNTGTQYF	TGTGCCAGCAACAAAGGATCTAACACGGGTACGCAGTATTTT
NA	TRBV10-2	TRBJ2-1	TRBD2	CASTRRLAVSYNEQFF	TGCGCCAGCACCAGACGACTAGCGGTGTCCTACAATGAGCAGTTCTTC
NA	TRBV19	TRBJ2-1	TRBD2	CASSIRGDYNEQFF	TGTGCCAGTAGTATCCGGGGGGACTACAATGAGCAGTTCTTC
NA	TRBV15	TRBJ2-5	NA	CATSRGQHEETQYF	TGTGCCACCAGCAGAGGACAACACGAAGAGACCCAGTACTTC
NA	TRBV7-8	TRBJ2-7	TRBD1	CASTRGRFRDEQYF	TGTGCCAGCACCAGGGGGCGTTTTCGGGACGAGCAGTACTTC
NA	TRBV28	TRBJ2-2	NA	CASSRGPLNTGELFF	TGTGCCAGCAGTAGGGGACCATTGAACACCGGGGAGCTGTTTTTT
NA	TRBV28	TRBJ2-2	NA	CASSLRTGSRSGGSAGELFF	TGTGCCAGCAGTTTAAGGACAGGGTCCCGGTCTGGCGGGAGCGCCGGGGAGCTGTTTTTT
once	TRBV14	TRBJ1-5	NA	CASSPQDSPPSSQHF	TGTGCCAGCAGCCCCCAGGACAGCCCTCCGTCGTCCCAGCATTTT
NA	TRBV5-6	TRBJ2-2	NA	CASSLGVPGELFF	TGTGCCAGCAGCTTGGGGGTACCCGGGGAGCTGTTTTTT
NA	TRBV7-9	TRBJ2-6	NA	CASSTRDSPSSGANVLTF	TGTGCCAGCAGCACGAGGGACTCCCCTAGCTCTGGGGCCAACGTCCTGACTTTC
NA	TRBV13	TRBJ2-1	NA	CASRRLGTSTLKGNEQFF	TGTGCCAGCAGAAGGTTGGGGACCTCCACTCTTAAAGGCAATGAGCAGTTCTTC
NA	TRBV19	TRBJ2-3	NA	CASSTQGLGTDTQYF	TGTGCCAGTAGTACACAGGGTCTTGGCACAGATACGCAGTATTTT
NA	TRBV11-2	TRBJ2-7	TRBD2	CASSWRTSGYYEQYF	TGTGCCAGCAGCTGGAGGACTAGCGGTTACTACGAGCAGTACTTC
NA	TRBV5-1	TRBJ2-1	NA	CASSLVAGPDIGEQFF	TGCGCCAGCAGCTTGGTTGCAGGGCCCGATATCGGTGAGCAGTTCTTC
NA	TRBV27	TRBJ1-2	TRBD1	CASSDRGTYGYTF	TGTGCCAGCAGTGACAGGGGTACCTATGGCTACACCTTC
once	TRBV29-1	TRBJ2-2	NA	CSVEVGLRNTGELFF	TGCAGCGTTGAAGTCGGACTCAGGAACACCGGGGAGCTGTTTTTT
NA	TRBV7-9	TRBJ1-5	NA	CASSQDGNQPQHF	TGTGCCAGCAGCCAGGACGGTAATCAGCCCCAGCATTTT
NA	TRBV5-1	TRBJ1-5	NA	CASSLTPSNQPQHF	TGCGCCAGCAGCTTGACCCCGAGTAATCAGCCCCAGCATTTT